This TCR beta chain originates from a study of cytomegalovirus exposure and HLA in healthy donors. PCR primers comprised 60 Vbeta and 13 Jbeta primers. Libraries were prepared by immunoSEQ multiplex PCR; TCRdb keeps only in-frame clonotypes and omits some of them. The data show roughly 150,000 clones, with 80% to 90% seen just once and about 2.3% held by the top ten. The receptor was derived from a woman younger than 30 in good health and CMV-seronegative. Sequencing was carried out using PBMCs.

The DNA for the CDR3 is TGTGCCAGCAGCTTTAGACTAGCGGCATCCGGAGGTGGAGGCACAGATACGCAGTATTTT. The encoded protein is CASSFRLAASGGGGTDTQYF. The rearrangement uses TRBV7-8 and TRBJ2-3; TRBD2 matches 9 bases. This CDR3 region has 20 residues. CDR1 is SGHVS and CDR2 is FQNEAQ in the germline V gene. The trim removed 3 bases at V and 1 base at J, leaving 17 bases unmatched.